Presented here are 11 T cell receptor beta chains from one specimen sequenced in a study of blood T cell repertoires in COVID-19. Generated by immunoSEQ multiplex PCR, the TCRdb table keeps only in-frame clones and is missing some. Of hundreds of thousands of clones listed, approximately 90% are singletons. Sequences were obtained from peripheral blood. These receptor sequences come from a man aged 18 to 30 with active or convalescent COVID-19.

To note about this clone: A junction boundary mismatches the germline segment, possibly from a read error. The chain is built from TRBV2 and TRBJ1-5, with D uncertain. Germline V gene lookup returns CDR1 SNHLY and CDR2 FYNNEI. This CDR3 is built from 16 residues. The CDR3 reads CASREDLDWGNQPQHF. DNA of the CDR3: TGTGCCAGCAGGGAAGACTTGGACTGGGGCAATCAGCCCCAGCATTTT.

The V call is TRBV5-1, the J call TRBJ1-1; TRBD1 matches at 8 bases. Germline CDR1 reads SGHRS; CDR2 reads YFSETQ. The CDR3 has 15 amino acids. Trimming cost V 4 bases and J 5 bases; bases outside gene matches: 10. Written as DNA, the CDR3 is TGCGCCAGCAGCCTCAGCAGGGGGCGCGGAACTGAAGCTTTCTTT. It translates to CASSLSRGRGTEAFF.

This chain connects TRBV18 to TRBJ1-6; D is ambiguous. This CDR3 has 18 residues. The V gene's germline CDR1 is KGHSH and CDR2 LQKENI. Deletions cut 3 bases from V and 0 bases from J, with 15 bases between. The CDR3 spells CASSPFTRSSSYNSPLHF. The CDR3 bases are TGTGCCAGCTCACCTTTTACACGGTCTAGCTCCTATAATTCACCCCTCCACTTT.

CDR3 region: CASSQEALALVNEQFF. The CDR3 DNA sequence: TGTGCCAGCAGCCAAGAGGCACTAGCGCTCGTCAATGAGCAGTTCTTC. The genes are TRBV3-1 (or the pseudogene TRBV3-2) and TRBJ2-1; 7 bases are shared with TRBD2. J lost 6 bases, V lost 0 bases, and 8 bases had no gene match. This CDR3 region has 16 residues. CDR1 and CDR2 from the germline V gene are LGHDT and YNNKEL (reference sequence).

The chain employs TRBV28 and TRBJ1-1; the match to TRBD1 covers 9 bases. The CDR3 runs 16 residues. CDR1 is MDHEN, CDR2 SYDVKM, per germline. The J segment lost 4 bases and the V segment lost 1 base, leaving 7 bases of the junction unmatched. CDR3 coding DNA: TGTGCCAGCAGTTTATTTGACAGGGGGAGGGGCACTGAAGCTTTCTTT. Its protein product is CASSLFDRGRGTEAFF. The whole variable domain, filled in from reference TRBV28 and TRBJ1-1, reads DVKVTQSSRYLVKRTGEKVFLECVQDMDHENMFWYRQDPGLGLRLIYFSYDVKMKEKGDIPEGYSVSREKKERFSLILESASTNQTSMYLCASSLFDRGRGTEAFFGQGTRLTVV.

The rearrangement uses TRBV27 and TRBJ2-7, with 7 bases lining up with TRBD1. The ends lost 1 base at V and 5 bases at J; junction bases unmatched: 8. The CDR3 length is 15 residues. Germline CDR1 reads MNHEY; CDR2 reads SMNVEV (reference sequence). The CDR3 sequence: CASSLLGQILNEQYF. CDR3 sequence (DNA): TGTGCCAGCAGTTTATTGGGACAGATATTAAACGAGCAGTACTTC.

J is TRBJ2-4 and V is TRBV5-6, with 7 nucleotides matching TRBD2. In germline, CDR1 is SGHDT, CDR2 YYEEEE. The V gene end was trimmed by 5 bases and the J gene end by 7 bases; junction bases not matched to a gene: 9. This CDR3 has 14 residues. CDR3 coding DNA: TGTGCCAGCAGATCCAGCGGGGCCGTGAACATTCAGTACTTC. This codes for CASRSSGAVNIQYF.

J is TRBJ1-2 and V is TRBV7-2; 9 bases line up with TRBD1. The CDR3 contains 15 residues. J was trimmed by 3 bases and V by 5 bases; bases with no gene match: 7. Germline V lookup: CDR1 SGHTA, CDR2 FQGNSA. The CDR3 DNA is TGTGCCAGCAGCCCGGGACAGGGAGATTACTATGGCTACACCTTC. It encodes CASSPGQGDYYGYTF.

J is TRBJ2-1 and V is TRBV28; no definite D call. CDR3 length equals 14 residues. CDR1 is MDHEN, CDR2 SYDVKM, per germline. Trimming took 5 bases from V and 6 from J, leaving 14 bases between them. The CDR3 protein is CASSRELRRNEQFF. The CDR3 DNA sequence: TGTGCCAGCAGTCGCGAGCTCCGCCGCAATGAGCAGTTCTTC.

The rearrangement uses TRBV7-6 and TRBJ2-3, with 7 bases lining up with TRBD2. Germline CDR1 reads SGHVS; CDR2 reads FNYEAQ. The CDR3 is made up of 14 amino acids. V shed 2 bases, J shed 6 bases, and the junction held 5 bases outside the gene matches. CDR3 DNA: TGTGCCAGCAGCTTAACTGGGGAGGGGGATACGCAGTATTTT. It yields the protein CASSLTGEGDTQYF.

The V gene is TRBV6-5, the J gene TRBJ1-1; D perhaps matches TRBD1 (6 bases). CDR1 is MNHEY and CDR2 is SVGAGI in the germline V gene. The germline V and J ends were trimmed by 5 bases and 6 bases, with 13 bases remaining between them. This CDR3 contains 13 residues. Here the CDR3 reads CASSRPGVSEAFF. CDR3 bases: TGTGCCAGCAGTCGCCCAGGGGTCTCTGAAGCTTTCTTT.